Below, 10 T cell receptor beta chains from the same sample are listed, as sequenced in a study of CD8+CD57+ T cells in acquired aplastic anemia. According to the study, genomic DNA was the template for TCR beta VDJ and CDR3 profiling. TCRdb processed the reads anew with MiXCR; each CDR3 protein has one entry. This table has about 200,000 distinct CDR3 sequences, 55% to 65% appearing once. The authors sequenced patients whose flow cytometry had shown CD8+CD57+ cell expansion. The specimen was sorted CD4+, CD8+, or CD8+CD57+ T cells (not recorded which) from PBMCs. These TCRs come from a human donor with aplastic anemia.

The gene calls are TRBV7-4 and TRBJ1-2, with a weak D call TRBD1 (6 bases). The ends were cut back, 5 bases at V and 6 bases at J, with 13 bases in the middle. The CDR3 loop spans 13 amino acids. Germline CDR1 reads SGHVT; CDR2 reads SQSDAQ. CDR3 sequence reads: CASSPGGADGYTF. Here the CDR3 DNA reads TGTGCCAGCAGCCCTGGGGGGGCCGATGGCTACACCTTC.

The chain links TRBV7-9 to TRBJ1-1, with D unresolved. Per germline, CDR1 SEHNR and CDR2 FQNEAQ (reference sequence). This CDR3 region has 13 residues. The ends were cut back, 3 bases at V and 4 bases at J, with 9 bases in the middle. CDR3 nucleotide sequence: TGTGCCAGCAGCTTCGGAGGGAGCACTGAAGCTTTCTTT. As protein: CASSFGGSTEAFF.

The rearrangement uses TRBV10-3 and TRBJ1-2; no definite D call. Per the germline V gene, CDR1 is ENHRY and CDR2 is SYGVKD. The CDR3 is 11 residues long. The V gene lost 6 bases and the J gene lost 8 bases, with 10 bases spanning the gap. Written as DNA, the CDR3 is TGTGCCATCAGGCTGGCGGGGGGCTACACCTTC. Translation: CAIRLAGGYTF.

This clonotype was seen a few times. The chain recombines TRBV20-1 with TRBJ2-1; D remains ambiguous. Looked up from germline, CDR1 is DFQATT and CDR2 is SNEGSKA (reference sequence). The CDR3 is made up of 11 amino acids. V lost 5 bases and J lost 7, with 9 bases in between. CDR3 in amino acids: CSAGSTNEQFF. The CDR3 DNA sequence: TGCAGTGCTGGAAGCACAAATGAGCAGTTCTTC.

This sequence joins TRBV7-9 and TRBJ2-2; D is possibly TRBD1 (5 bases). Germline-derived CDR1 and CDR2 are SEHNR and FQNEAQ (reference sequence). CDR3 length: 15 amino acids. Trimming stripped 5 bases from V and 6 bases from J, with 16 bases between. In DNA, the CDR3 is TGTGCCAGCAGCCTCGCCAGGGTGTTGGCCGGGGAGCTGTTTTTT. Its translation is CASSLARVLAGELFF.

The gene calls are TRBV14 and TRBJ2-7; the match to TRBD2 covers 9 bases. V shed 0 bases, J shed 5 bases, and the junction held 2 bases outside the gene matches. This CDR3 is built from 14 residues. Germline lookup yields CDR1 SGHDN and CDR2 FVKESK. CDR3 residues: CASSQEASGDEQYF. CDR3 bases: TGTGCCAGCAGCCAAGAGGCTAGCGGGGACGAGCAGTACTTC.

The chain employs TRBV9 and TRBJ2-1; 10 bases are shared with TRBD2. This CDR3 has 14 amino acids. J gave up 7 bases and V 3 bases, and 4 bases lay outside the gene matches. Germline-derived CDR1 and CDR2 are SGDLS and YYNGEE. The CDR3 region has the DNA TGTGCCAGCAGCGATAGCGGGGGGAGTAATGAGCAGTTCTTC. Protein product: CASSDSGGSNEQFF.

This chain links TRBV6-5 with TRBJ1-6; D is ambiguous. V was trimmed by 2 bases and J by 7 bases, leaving 15 bases between them. The CDR3 contains 16 residues. Germline V lookup: CDR1 MNHEY, CDR2 SVGAGI. The CDR3 DNA is TGTGCCAGCAGTTACCAGCGGCCCCCTCGAAATTCACCCCTCCACTTT. This sequence encodes CASSYQRPPRNSPLHF.

This chain links TRBV20-1 with TRBJ2-7, with D hard to call. CDR1 is DFQATT, CDR2 SNEGSKA, per germline (reference sequence). The CDR3 is 14 residues long. The V and J ends lost 6 bases and 1 base respectively, with 16 bases between them. The CDR3 protein is CSANHGETSYEQYF. The CDR3 nucleotides read TGCAGTGCCAACCACGGCGAAACATCCTACGAGCAGTACTTC.

This clonotype occurred many times. The chain joins TRBV9 to TRBJ1-5; D is unclear. With 4 bases removed from V and 5 bases from J, the gap between germline ends came to 13 bases. Germline V lookup: CDR1 SGDLS, CDR2 YYNGEE. CDR3 length equals 14 residues. This CDR3 reads CASSPSGGDQPQHF. The DNA for the CDR3 is TGTGCCAGCAGCCCCTCGGGCGGGGATCAGCCCCAGCATTTT.